The sample holds one count of the clone carrying this T cell receptor beta chain. No antigen is known for it. The germline gives CDR1 LNHDA, CDR2 SQIVND (reference sequence). V shed 3 bases and J 2 bases; nucleotides not matched to a gene: 14. This CDR3 has 19 residues. Assay: immunoSEQ multiplex PCR; the TCRdb copy retains only in-frame clones and omits some. The sample contains just over 35,000 clones, about 80% of which appear only once. This specimen comes from a study of a mutant IDH1 vaccine in newly diagnosed glioma. About the study: Patients in the study were vaccinated eight times, receiving shots in weeks 1, 3, 5, 7, 11, 15, 19 and 23. Previous care, which was radiotherapy, temozolomide, or both, most often involved both.

Findings of the study overall: Pseudoprogression seemingly bore no relation to changes in top peripheral T cell clonotypes.

The time point was: week 11, during vaccination. One vaccine dose held 300 ug of mutant IDH1 20-mer peptide and came with topical imiquimod. The study enrolled donors with new WHO grade 3 or 4 IDH1-mutant, ATRX-lost astrocytomas. The rearrangement links TRBV19 to TRBJ2-5; 11 positions match TRBD2. Specimen: peripheral blood mononuclear cells (PBMCs), collected from a glioma patient whose treatment included an IDH1 peptide vaccine. This clonotype originated in a woman in her thirties with glioma. Some clones in this sample may be carry-over from other donors' samples. CDR3 amino acids: CASSMYSTSGIGTQETQYF. DNA of the CDR3: TGTGCCAGTAGTATGTATTCGACTAGCGGGATAGGGACTCAAGAGACCCAGTACTTC.